This TCR beta chain is from a study of blood T cell repertoires in COVID-19. For the study at large: COVID-19 samples collected from the United States, Italy and Spain covered acute and convalescent phases. Sources were T cells, B-cell-depleted T cells, or PBMCs; the material itself was cDNA or gDNA.

Assay: immunoSEQ multiplex PCR; the TCRdb copy retains only in-frame clones and omits some. Of 200,000 to 250,000 clones in the sample, 70% to 90% were seen once. Germline V CDR1 and CDR2: SGHVS, FQNEAQ. The CDR3 totals 16 residues. Trimming removed 2 bases from V and 4 bases from J, with 17 bases in between. The material sequenced was peripheral blood. The source is a man aged 30 to 45 who had recovered from COVID-19. The chain couples TRBV7-8 to TRBJ1-2; D might be TRBD1 (6 bases). CDR3 DNA: TGTGCCAGCAGCTTACTGAGATCAGGGGTAGGCTATGGCTACACCTTC. Translating it yields CASSLLRSGVGYGYTF.